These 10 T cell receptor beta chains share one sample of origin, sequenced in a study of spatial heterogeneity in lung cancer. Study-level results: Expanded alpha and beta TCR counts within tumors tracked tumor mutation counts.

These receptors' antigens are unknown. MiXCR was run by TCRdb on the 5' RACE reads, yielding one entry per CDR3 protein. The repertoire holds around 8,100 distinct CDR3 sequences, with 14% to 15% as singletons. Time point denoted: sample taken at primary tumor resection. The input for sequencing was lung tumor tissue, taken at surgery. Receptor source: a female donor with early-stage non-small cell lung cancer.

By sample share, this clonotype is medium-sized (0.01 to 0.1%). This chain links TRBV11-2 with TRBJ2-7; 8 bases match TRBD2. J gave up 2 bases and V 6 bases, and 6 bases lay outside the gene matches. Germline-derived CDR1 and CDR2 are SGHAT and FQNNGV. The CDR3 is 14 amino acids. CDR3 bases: TGTGCCAGCAGAGGCCGCGGGGGGACCTACGAGCAGTACTTC. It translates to CASRGRGGTYEQYF.

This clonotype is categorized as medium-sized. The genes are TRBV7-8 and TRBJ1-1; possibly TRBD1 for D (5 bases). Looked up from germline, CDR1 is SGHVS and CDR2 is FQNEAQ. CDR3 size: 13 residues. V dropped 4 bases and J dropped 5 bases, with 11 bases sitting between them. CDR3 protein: CASSYRRTTEAFF. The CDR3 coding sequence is TGTGCCAGCAGCTACAGGCGGACAACTGAAGCTTTCTTT.

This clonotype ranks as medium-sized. CDR3 coding DNA: TGTGCCAGCAGCTCCCTAACTGAAGCTTTCTTT. It specifies CASSSLTEAFF. The chain links TRBV7-9 to TRBJ1-1, with D unresolved. V shed 4 bases and J shed 5 bases, with 5 bases lying between them. This CDR3 comprises 11 residues. In germline, CDR1 is SEHNR, CDR2 FQNEAQ (reference sequence).

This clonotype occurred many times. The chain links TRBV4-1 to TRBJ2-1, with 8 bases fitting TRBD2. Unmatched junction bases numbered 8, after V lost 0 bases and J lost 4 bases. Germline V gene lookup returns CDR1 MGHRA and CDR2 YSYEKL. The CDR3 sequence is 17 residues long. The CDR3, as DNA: TGCGCCAGCAGCCAAGAGAGCGGGGGCCAAGTTTACAATGAGCAGTTCTTC. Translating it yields CASSQESGGQVYNEQFF.

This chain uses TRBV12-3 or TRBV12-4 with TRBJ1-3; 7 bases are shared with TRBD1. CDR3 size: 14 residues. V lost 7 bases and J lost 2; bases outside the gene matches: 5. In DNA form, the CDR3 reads TGTGCCAGCAAGATTGGACAGGCTGGAAACACCATATATTTT. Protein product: CASKIGQAGNTIYF.

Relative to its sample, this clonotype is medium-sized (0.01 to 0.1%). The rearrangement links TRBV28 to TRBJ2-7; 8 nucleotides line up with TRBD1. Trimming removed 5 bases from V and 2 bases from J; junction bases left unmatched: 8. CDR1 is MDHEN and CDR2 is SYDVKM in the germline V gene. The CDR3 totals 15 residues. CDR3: CASSATGTGAYEQYF. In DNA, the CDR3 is TGTGCCAGCAGTGCAACCGGGACAGGCGCCTACGAGCAGTACTTC.

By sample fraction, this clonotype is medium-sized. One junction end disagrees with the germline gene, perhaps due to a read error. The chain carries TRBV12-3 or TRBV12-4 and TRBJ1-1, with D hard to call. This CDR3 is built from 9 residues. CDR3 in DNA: TGTGCCAGCGGCTTACGTCTGAACTTT. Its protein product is CASGLRLNF.

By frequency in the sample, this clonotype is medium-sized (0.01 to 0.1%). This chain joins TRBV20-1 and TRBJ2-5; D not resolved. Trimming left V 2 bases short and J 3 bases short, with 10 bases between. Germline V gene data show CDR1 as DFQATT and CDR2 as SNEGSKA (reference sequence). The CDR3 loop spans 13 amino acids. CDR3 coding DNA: TGCAGTGCTAGACAGGATGCAGAAGAGACCCAGTACTTC. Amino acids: CSARQDAEETQYF.

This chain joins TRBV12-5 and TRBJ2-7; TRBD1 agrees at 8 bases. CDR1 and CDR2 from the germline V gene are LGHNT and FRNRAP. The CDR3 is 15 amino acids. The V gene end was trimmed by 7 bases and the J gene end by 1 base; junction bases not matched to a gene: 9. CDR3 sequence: CASAGAGTGSYEQYF. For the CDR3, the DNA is TGTGCTAGTGCCGGAGCCGGGACAGGTTCCTACGAGCAGTACTTC.

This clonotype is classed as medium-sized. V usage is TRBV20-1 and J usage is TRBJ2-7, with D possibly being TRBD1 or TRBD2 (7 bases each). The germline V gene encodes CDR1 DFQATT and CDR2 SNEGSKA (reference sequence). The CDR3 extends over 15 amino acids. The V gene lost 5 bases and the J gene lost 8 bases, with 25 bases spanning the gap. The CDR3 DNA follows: TGCAGTGCTGAGGCAGGGGGGGATTCGATAGTGCAGCAGTACTTC. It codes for CSAEAGGDSIVQQYF.